The 27 T cell receptor beta chains reported below all come from one sample, sequenced in a study of T cell repertoires in cytomegalovirus infection. These receptors have no known antigen. TCRdb re-derived calls from the reads in MiXCR, one entry per CDR3 protein. The repertoire consists of some 480,000 distinct CDR3 sequences, with 30% to 40% occurring once and the leading ten covering roughly 15%. This sample comprised cultured PBMCs, obtained from culture after CMV antigen stimulation. All receptors derive from a human donor in good health (CMV status not recorded). Some clones in this sample may be carry-over from other donors' samples.

This rearrangement joins TRBV6-6 to TRBJ1-5; maybe TRBD1 (5 bases). V was clipped by 10 bases and J by 1 base, with 14 bases between them. Looked up from germline, CDR1 is MNHNY and CDR2 is SVGAGI (reference sequence). The length of the CDR3 is 14 residues. This CDR3 is CATLRDGSNQPQHF. CDR3 bases: TGTGCCACCCTTAGGGACGGGAGCAATCAGCCCCAGCATTTT.

There are a few counts of this clonotype. The chain combines TRBV24-1 with TRBJ2-3; D may be TRBD1 (6 bases). Germline-derived CDR1 and CDR2 are KGHDR and SFDVKD. Trimming shortened V by 4 bases and J by 3 bases, and 10 bases separated the two germline ends. The CDR3 covers 14 residues. CDR3: CATSDRGQTDTQYF. The CDR3 DNA is TGTGCCACCAGTGACCGTGGACAGACAGATACGCAGTATTTT.

The chain joins TRBV6-5 to TRBJ2-5, with TRBD2 matching 8 bases. V was pared by 5 bases and J by 1 base, with 9 bases of the junction left unmatched. CDR1 and CDR2 from the germline V gene are MNHEY and SVGAGI. This CDR3 region has 16 residues. CDR3 DNA sequence: TGTGCCAGCAGTCATGCTAGCGGGCAAACCCAAGAGACCCAGTACTTC. As protein: CASSHASGQTQETQYF.

The rearrangement uses TRBV7-6 and TRBJ1-2; 7 nucleotides match TRBD1. The germline CDR1 and CDR2 sequences are SGHVS and FNYEAQ. This CDR3 comprises 18 residues. J lost 6 bases, V lost 0 bases, and 16 bases had no gene match. CDR3 loop: CASSLAGPGRGRGNGYTF. DNA of the CDR3: TGTGCCAGCAGCTTAGCGGGCCCGGGAAGGGGGCGCGGGAATGGCTACACCTTC.

The chain is built from TRBV10-3 and TRBJ2-3; D call uncertain. Germline values: CDR1 ENHRY, CDR2 SYGVKD. CDR3 length equals 13 residues. V was shortened by 8 bases and J by 0 bases, with 9 bases between the two germline ends. The CDR3 nucleotides read TGTGCCATCGGGCCACTTAGCACAGATACGCAGTATTTT. Protein sequence: CAIGPLSTDTQYF.

This clonotype was counted a few times. V gene TRBV5-5 combines with J gene TRBJ2-7; D not resolved. The germline gives CDR1 SGHKS, CDR2 YYEKEE (reference sequence). CDR3 length: 14 amino acids. Trimming removed 2 bases from V and 0 bases from J, with 9 bases in between. The CDR3 reads CASSFIGPSYEQYV. The CDR3 nucleotides read TGTGCCAGCAGCTTCATAGGACCCTCCTACGAGCAGTACGTC.

CDR3 loop: CASSSGLAGEGDTQYF. The CDR3 region has the DNA TGTGCCAGCAGCTCGGGACTAGCGGGAGAGGGAGATACGCAGTATTTT. The rearrangement uses TRBV11-3 and TRBJ2-3; 14 bases are shared with TRBD2. This CDR3 is built from 16 residues. Germline V gene lookup returns CDR1 SGHNT and CDR2 YENEEA. V shed 4 bases and J 5 bases; nucleotides not matched to a gene: 5.

The chain links TRBV9 to TRBJ2-7, with a possible D match to TRBD2 (5 bases). From germline, CDR1 is SGDLS and CDR2 YYNGEE. Trimming cost V 0 bases and J 2 bases, with 9 bases left between them. This CDR3 region has 14 residues. The CDR3 nucleotides are TGTGCCAGCAGCGTAGGTAGCGCAGCCTACGAGCAGTACTTC. Translated, it gives CASSVGSAAYEQYF. Based on the CDR3 plus reference TRBV9 and TRBJ2-7, the full variable domain is DSGVTQTPKHLITATGQRVTLRCSPRSGDLSVYWYQQSLDQGLQFLIQYYNGEERAKGNILERFSAQQFPDLHSELNLSSLELGDSALYFCASSVGSAAYEQYFGPGTRLTVT.

This clonotype has only one observation. This rearrangement joins TRBV5-1 to TRBJ2-1, with 11 bases lining up with TRBD2. V dropped 3 bases and J dropped 5; count of bases not matched to a gene: 7. CDR3 length: 16 amino acids. Germline V lookup: CDR1 SGHRS, CDR2 YFSETQ. CDR3 amino acids: CASSWGGTSGHNEQFF. CDR3 nucleotides: TGCGCCAGCAGCTGGGGGGGGACTAGCGGCCACAATGAGCAGTTCTTC.

V is TRBV24-1 and J is TRBJ2-3, with a weak D call TRBD2 (6 bases). With 1 base removed from V and 2 bases from J, the gap between germline ends came to 15 bases. The CDR3 consists of 17 residues. The V gene's germline CDR1 is KGHDR and CDR2 SFDVKD. The CDR3 reads CATSDLKGTGNTDTQYF. CDR3 in DNA: TGTGCCACCAGTGATTTAAAAGGGACTGGTAACACAGATACGCAGTATTTT.

Note on this clonotype: The germline gene is not matched at one end of the junction; a read error may be the cause. The chain carries TRBV6-6 and TRBJ2-2; TRBD2 matches 13 bases. Germline V gene sequence: CDR1 MNHNY, CDR2 SVGAGI (reference sequence). The CDR3 spans 17 residues. The DNA of the CDR3 is TGTGCCAGCAGTGCAGGGACTAGCGGGGCGAACACCGGGGAGCTGCTTTTT. It codes for CASSAGTSGANTGELLF.

This clonotype occurred many times. This sequence joins TRBV7-2 and TRBJ1-2; D unclear. Per germline, CDR1 SGHTA and CDR2 FQGNSA. The CDR3 sequence is 12 residues long. Trimming took 5 bases from V and 7 from J, leaving 11 bases between them. The CDR3 region is CASSPYLGGYTF. CDR3 in DNA: TGTGCCAGCAGCCCATACCTGGGTGGCTACACCTTC.

This clonotype was detected only a few times. J is TRBJ2-7 and V is TRBV28; TRBD1 matches at 10 bases. The V gene end was trimmed by 6 bases and the J gene end by 6 bases; junction bases not matched to a gene: 29. Germline V gene sequence: CDR1 MDHEN, CDR2 SYDVKM. CDR3 length equals 21 residues. CDR3 DNA sequence: TGTGCCAGCAGCTCACCAAATTCCCCCCCTAATAGCGGGACAGGGGTCCGCGAGCAGTACTTC. Residues: CASSSPNSPPNSGTGVREQYF.

This chain uses TRBV15 with TRBJ2-3, with unresolved D. This CDR3 contains 14 residues. The germline V and J ends were trimmed by 3 bases and 2 bases, with 9 bases remaining between them. The germline V gene has CDR1 LNHNV and CDR2 YYDKDF (reference sequence). The DNA of the CDR3 is TGTGCCACCAGCAGTAACCCTCTCACAGATACGCAGTATTTT. This translates into CATSSNPLTDTQYF.

This clonotype was detected ten times or more. CDR3: CASSHPVQETQYF. The CDR3 DNA sequence: TGTGCCAGCAGCCACCCCGTACAAGAGACCCAGTACTTC. This chain joins TRBV7-2 and TRBJ2-5, with unresolved D. Germline V gene lookup returns CDR1 SGHTA and CDR2 FQGNSA. This CDR3 has 13 amino acids. V was pared by 5 bases and J by 2 bases, with 9 bases between.

This clonotype was recorded only once. This chain joins TRBV6-2 or TRBV6-3 and TRBJ2-7; 10 bases match TRBD2. Trimming removed 5 bases from V and 2 bases from J; junction bases left unmatched: 15. Germline V lookup: CDR1 MNHEY, CDR2 SVGEGT. The length of the CDR3 is 18 residues. The CDR3: CASSPLGGLARPTYEQYF. The CDR3 DNA follows: TGTGCCAGCAGTCCCCTCGGGGGACTAGCGCGACCGACCTACGAGCAGTACTTC.

This clonotype showed up just a few times. The chain has TRBV7-6 and TRBJ1-2; perhaps TRBD1 as D (5 bases). V lost 5 bases, J lost 4 bases, and 11 bases lay in between. This CDR3 has 13 residues. CDR1 and CDR2 from the germline V gene are SGHVS and FNYEAQ. The CDR3 protein is CASSPGRLYGYTF. Here the CDR3 DNA reads TGTGCCAGCAGCCCGGGACGGCTCTATGGCTACACCTTC.

This chain joins TRBV7-2 and TRBJ2-7, with D perhaps matching TRBD1 (5 bases). This CDR3 is built from 15 residues. CDR1 SGHTA and CDR2 FQGNSA come from the germline V gene. V gave up 5 bases and J gave up 6 bases, with 20 bases separating them. The CDR3 nucleotides are TGTGCCAGCAGCCCCACTGGACAAATCCGCCCCGAGCAGTACTTC. Translation gives CASSPTGQIRPEQYF.

This clonotype has at least ten counts. The V and J genes are TRBV7-2 and TRBJ2-5; either TRBD1 or TRBD2 may fit D (6 bases each). V was pared by 3 bases and J by 3 bases, with 8 bases between. Germline CDR1 and CDR2: SGHTA and FQGNSA. The CDR3 is 13 amino acids. CDR3 nucleotides: TGTGCCAGCAGCTTTAGGGGGGAAGAGACCCAGTACTTC. This sequence encodes CASSFRGEETQYF.

The chain employs TRBV29-1 and TRBJ1-5; TRBD1 aligns across 7 bases. Germline CDR1 reads SQVTM; CDR2 reads ANQGSEA. V lost 4 bases, J lost 4 bases, and 1 base stayed unmatched. This CDR3 contains 12 residues. The CDR3 DNA sequence: TGCAGCGTTGGGGGACAGAATCAGCCCCAGCATTTT. Protein: CSVGGQNQPQHF. The full variable domain, completed using reference TRBV29-1 and TRBJ1-5, is SAVISQKPSRDICQRGTSLTIQCQVDSQVTMMFWYRQQPGQSLTLIATANQGSEATYESGFVIDKFPISRPNLTFSTLTVSNMSPEDSSIYLCSVGGQNQPQHFGDGTRLSIL.

CDR3 bases: TGTGCCAGCAGCTCGCCCCCGGGACAGGGTGGCGAGCAGTACGTC. Residues: CASSSPPGQGGEQYV. V and J are TRBV6-6 and TRBJ2-7; 9 nucleotides match TRBD1. V gave up 6 bases and J gave up 6 bases; unmatched junction bases: 12. Germline loops: CDR1 MNHNY, CDR2 SVGAGI (reference sequence). The CDR3 consists of 15 residues.

CDR3 sequence (DNA): TGTGCCAGCAGTTTACAAATTCGGGACCCCCAGTACTTC. Amino acid sequence: CASSLQIRDPQYF. J is TRBJ2-5 and V is TRBV28; TRBD1 or TRBD2 may be the D gene (5 bases each). Germline V lookup: CDR1 MDHEN, CDR2 SYDVKM. V was cut by 2 bases and J by 9 bases, with 13 bases left in between. The CDR3 is made up of 13 amino acids. The whole variable domain, remainder taken from reference TRBV28 and TRBJ2-5, is DVKVTQSSRYLVKRTGEKVFLECVQDMDHENMFWYRQDPGLGLRLIYFSYDVKMKEKGDIPEGYSVSREKKERFSLILESASTNQTSMYLCASSLQIRDPQYFGPGTRLLVL.

The rearrangement joins TRBV6-1 to TRBJ2-7; the match to TRBD2 covers 8 bases. The CDR3 is made up of 15 amino acids. Germline V lookup: CDR1 MNHNS, CDR2 SASEGT. V lost 2 bases and J lost 2; bases outside the gene matches: 5. This CDR3 reads CASSEFGLATYEQYV. CDR3 DNA: TGTGCCAGCAGTGAATTTGGACTAGCCACCTACGAGCAGTACGTC.

A few counts support this clonotype. V usage is TRBV7-2 and J usage is TRBJ1-6, with no clear D. This CDR3 is built from 16 residues. The V end lost 3 bases, the J end lost 0 bases, and 9 bases lay between the germline ends. The germline gives CDR1 SGHTA, CDR2 FQGNSA. Here the CDR3 DNA reads TGTGCCAGCAGCTTTCAGCGGAGCTCCTATAATTCACCCCTCCACTTT. Translating it yields CASSFQRSSYNSPLHF.

This chain uses TRBV5-4 with TRBJ2-3, with a tentative D call TRBD1 (6 bases). This CDR3 is built from 16 residues. Between the trimmed V and J ends, which lost 4 bases and 0 bases, there was a span of 15 bases. Germline-derived CDR1 and CDR2 are SGHNT and YYREEE (reference sequence). CDR3: CASSPVTGASTDTQYF. CDR3 sequence (DNA): TGTGCCAGCAGCCCTGTGACAGGTGCTAGCACAGATACGCAGTATTTT. Variable domain in full (rest from reference TRBV5-4 and TRBJ2-3): ETGVTQSPTHLIKTRGQQVTLRCSSQSGHNTVSWYQQALGQGPQFIFQYYREEENGRGNFPPRFSGLQFPNYSSELNVNALELDDSALYLCASSPVTGASTDTQYFGPGTRLTVL.

The chain links TRBV7-2 to TRBJ1-1; D may be TRBD1 (6 bases). With 6 bases removed from V and 5 bases from J, the gap between germline ends came to 13 bases. Germline lookup yields CDR1 SGHTA and CDR2 FQGNSA. This CDR3 contains 13 residues. The CDR3 loop is CASRNRVETEAFF. CDR3 coding DNA: TGTGCCAGCAGAAACAGGGTAGAAACTGAAGCTTTCTTT.

This clonotype was counted between two and nine times. The rearrangement uses TRBV19 and TRBJ1-2; 7 bases line up with TRBD1. From germline, CDR1 is LNHDA and CDR2 SQIVND (reference sequence). The CDR3 runs to 14 residues. The V segment lost 5 bases and the J segment 8 bases; nucleotides outside the gene matches: 11. The CDR3 sequence: CASSSTGSPAGYTF. CDR3 nucleotides: TGTGCCAGTAGTTCGACAGGGTCCCCCGCGGGCTACACCTTC.